The next 29 T cell receptor beta chains were all read from a single sample in a study of blood T cell repertoires in COVID-19. Sequencing was performed with immunoSEQ multiplex PCR; in TCRdb, only in-frame clones are kept and a portion is missing. The sample carries under 150,000 clones, approximately 77% recorded once. Material: peripheral blood. The source of these receptors is a man older than 75 with acute or convalescent COVID-19.

The rearrangement uses TRBV6-5 and TRBJ2-3; D might be TRBD2 (6 bases). Trimming shortened V by 2 bases and J by 0 bases, and 9 bases separated the two germline ends. The CDR3 extends over 15 amino acids. CDR1 MNHEY and CDR2 SVGAGI come from the germline V gene. The CDR3 DNA follows: TGTGCCAGCAGTTACGGAGGGTTGAGCACAGATACGCAGTATTTT. This encodes CASSYGGLSTDTQYF.

This clone was observed a single time. CDR3 loop: CASSTTTSGGETQYF. The CDR3 DNA reads as TGCGCCAGCAGCACCACGACTAGCGGGGGGGAGACCCAGTACTTC. J is TRBJ2-5 and V is TRBV5-1; 13 nucleotides line up with TRBD2. The ends lost 4 bases at V and 5 bases at J; junction bases unmatched: 5. From germline, CDR1 is SGHRS and CDR2 YFSETQ. This CDR3 comprises 15 residues.

The chain couples TRBV27 to TRBJ1-6; D uncertain. CDR1 is MNHEY, CDR2 SMNVEV, per germline (reference sequence). There are 17 residues in the CDR3. Trimming took off 2 bases at V and 10 bases at J, with 21 bases between the two ends. CDR3 in amino acids: CASSLTLRTSGGSPLHF. The CDR3, as DNA: TGTGCCAGCAGTTTAACCCTCAGGACCTCGGGCGGGTCACCCCTCCACTTT.

This chain links TRBV2 with TRBJ2-5; D possibly corresponds to TRBD1 (5 bases). Trimming removed 8 bases at V and 5 bases at J, with 15 bases between. Per the germline V gene, CDR1 is SNHLY and CDR2 is FYNNEI. The CDR3 length is 13 residues. The CDR3 sequence is CASSFRVRETQYF. CDR3 in DNA: TGTGCCAGCTCGTTCAGGGTTCGGGAGACCCAGTACTTC.

The chain joins TRBV7-7 to TRBJ2-5; 10 positions match TRBD2. The V segment lost 5 bases and the J segment 5 bases; nucleotides outside the gene matches: 8. The CDR3 extends over 15 amino acids. Germline CDR1 is SSHAT and CDR2 is FNYEAQ (reference sequence). For the CDR3, the DNA is TGTGCCAGCAGCCCCGCTAGCGGGGGAGGTGAGACCCAGTACTTC. This gives the protein CASSPASGGGETQYF.

This chain joins TRBV7-2 and TRBJ2-3; 10 bases fit TRBD2. This CDR3 region has 15 residues. Germline V lookup: CDR1 SGHTA, CDR2 FQGNSA. The junction had 6 bases not matched to a gene; V was cut back by 3 bases and J by 6 bases. The CDR3 sequence: CASSFSGGAWDTQYF. CDR3 DNA: TGTGCCAGCAGCTTCAGCGGGGGGGCCTGGGATACGCAGTATTTT. Together with reference TRBV7-2 and TRBJ2-3, the CDR3 gives the full variable domain: GAGVSQSPSNKVTEKGKDVELRCDPISGHTALYWYRQSLGQGLEFLIYFQGNSAPDKSGLPSDRFSAERTGGSVSTLTIQRTQQEDSAVYLCASSFSGGAWDTQYFGPGTRLTVL.

This chain joins TRBV5-1 and TRBJ1-3, with no clear D. The CDR3 runs 16 residues. Germline V CDR1 and CDR2: SGHRS, YFSETQ. V lost 0 bases and J lost 0, with 10 bases in between. The DNA of the CDR3 is TGCGCCAGCAGCTTGGGTTCAGGACTCTCTGGAAACACCATATATTTT. Its translation is CASSLGSGLSGNTIYF.

The chain joins TRBV9 to TRBJ2-4; perhaps TRBD2 as D (6 bases). V was cut by 4 bases and J by 7 bases, with 15 bases left in between. Per germline, CDR1 SGDLS and CDR2 YYNGEE. The length of the CDR3 is 14 residues. The CDR3 sequence: CASSPGTGGNIQYF. The CDR3 DNA follows: TGTGCCAGCAGCCCGGGGACTGGGGGGAACATTCAGTACTTC.

The chain recombines TRBV5-5 with TRBJ2-7; TRBD2 aligns across 7 bases. The V segment lost 0 bases and the J segment 0 bases; nucleotides outside the gene matches: 9. The CDR3 runs 17 residues. The germline CDR1 and CDR2 sequences are SGHKS and YYEKEE (reference sequence). CDR3 loop: CASSLGPAVAGSYEQYF. The CDR3 region has the DNA TGTGCCAGCAGCTTGGGTCCCGCGGTAGCGGGCTCCTACGAGCAGTACTTC. Variable domain in full (rest from reference TRBV5-5 and TRBJ2-7): DAGVTQSPTHLIKTRGQQVTLRCSPISGHKSVSWYQQVLGQGPQFIFQYYEKEERGRGNFPDRFSARQFPNYSSELNVNALLLGDSALYLCASSLGPAVAGSYEQYFGPGTRLTVT.

This clone was seen just once. This rearrangement joins TRBV6-1 to TRBJ1-6; 9 bases match TRBD1. The CDR3 has 17 residues. J was trimmed by 9 bases and V by 4 bases; bases with no gene match: 13. Germline V CDR1 and CDR2: MNHNS, SASEGT. CDR3: CASSGRTPGQGGSPLHF. Here the CDR3 DNA reads TGTGCCAGCAGTGGCCGGACTCCGGGACAGGGTGGTTCACCCCTCCACTTT.

The V and J genes are TRBV3-1 (or the pseudogene TRBV3-2) and TRBJ2-1; TRBD2 aligns across 7 bases. The V gene end was trimmed by 5 bases and the J gene end by 12 bases; junction bases not matched to a gene: 10. CDR1 and CDR2 from the germline V gene are LGHDT and YNNKEL (reference sequence). This CDR3 contains 13 residues. The CDR3 DNA reads TGTGCCAGCAGCAGTACTAGCGCGCTCTGGCAGTTCTTC. This translates into CASSSTSALWQFF.

The DNA for the CDR3 is TGTGCCAGCAGCTTCCGGGACAGGGCCGGGGAGCTGTTTTTT. It yields the protein CASSFRDRAGELFF. The rearrangement uses TRBV11-2 and TRBJ2-2, with 9 nucleotides matching TRBD1. Looked up from germline, CDR1 is SGHAT and CDR2 is FQNNGV. The CDR3 has 14 residues. After removal of 3 bases from V and 6 bases from J, the junction contained 2 bases not matched to a gene.

CDR3 nucleotide sequence: TGTGCCAGCAGCCAACGCGAGTTACTCACAGATACGCAGTATTTT. It translates to CASSQRELLTDTQYF. The chain uses TRBV3-1 (or the pseudogene TRBV3-2) and TRBJ2-3, with no clear D. Germline loops: CDR1 LGHDT, CDR2 YNNKEL (reference sequence). This CDR3 is built from 15 residues. V lost 2 bases, J lost 2 bases, and 11 bases lay in between.

The chain links TRBV6-2 or TRBV6-3 to TRBJ2-1; maybe TRBD2 (7 bases). The CDR3 contains 15 residues. Trimming took off 5 bases at V and 8 bases at J, with 19 bases between the two ends. Germline-derived CDR1 and CDR2 are MNHEY and SVGEGT. The CDR3 coding sequence is TGTGCCAGCAGTAACGTGGGGGGGGCGGTTTATGAGCAGTTCTTC. Translated: CASSNVGGAVYEQFF.

This clone was detected only a few times. The chain employs TRBV19 and TRBJ1-5, with TRBD1 matching over 8 bases. The CDR3 has 12 residues. Trimming cost V 7 bases and J 6 bases; bases outside gene matches: 2. Germline lookup yields CDR1 LNHDA and CDR2 SQIVND (reference sequence). This CDR3 is CASNRGVQPQHF. The CDR3 bases are TGTGCCAGTAACAGGGGGGTTCAGCCCCAGCATTTT.

The gene calls are TRBV7-2 and TRBJ2-2, with D possibly being TRBD2 (6 bases). The V gene's germline CDR1 is SGHTA and CDR2 FQGNSA. The V end lost 5 bases, the J end lost 5 bases, and 18 bases lay between the germline ends. This CDR3 contains 16 residues. The CDR3 nucleotides read TGTGCCAGCAGCGCCGGGAGCGGTGGGTGGACCGGGGAGCTGTTTTTT. Residues: CASSAGSGGWTGELFF.

This sequence joins TRBV5-1 and TRBJ1-6; the match to TRBD1 covers 8 bases. The junction had 11 bases not matched to a gene; V was cut back by 3 bases and J by 0 bases. There are 19 residues in the CDR3. The germline V gene has CDR1 SGHRS and CDR2 YFSETQ. CDR3 loop: CASSWWDRWLSSYNSPLHF. Here the CDR3 DNA reads TGCGCCAGCAGCTGGTGGGACAGGTGGCTTAGCTCCTATAATTCACCCCTCCACTTT.

V and J are TRBV5-1 and TRBJ2-1; the match to TRBD2 covers 10 bases. The V segment lost 4 bases and the J segment 6 bases; nucleotides outside the gene matches: 7. This CDR3 is 15 amino acids long. Germline V gives CDR1 SGHRS, CDR2 YFSETQ. In DNA, the CDR3 is TGCGCCAGCAGCCGGACTAGCGGAGACATCAATGAGCAGTTCTTC. This codes for CASSRTSGDINEQFF. The full variable domain, in which reference TRBV5-1 and TRBJ2-1 provide the parts outside the CDR3, is KAGVTQTPRYLIKTRGQQVTLSCSPISGHRSVSWYQQTPGQGLQFLFEYFSETQRNKGNFPGRFSGRQFSNSRSEMNVSTLELGDSALYLCASSRTSGDINEQFFGPGTRLTVL.

The chain recombines TRBV28 with TRBJ2-1, with TRBD1 matching over 7 bases. Germline-derived CDR1 and CDR2 are MDHEN and SYDVKM. The J segment lost 0 bases and the V segment lost 8 bases, leaving 4 bases of the junction unmatched. The CDR3 has 14 amino acids. In DNA, the CDR3 is TGTGCCAGCTTTAGGGGGCACTCCTACAATGAGCAGTTCTTC. It encodes CASFRGHSYNEQFF.

This clone was seen a few times. V and J are TRBV13 and TRBJ1-6; D is possibly TRBD1 (6 bases). Germline V gives CDR1 PRHDT, CDR2 FYEKMQ (reference sequence). V lost 2 bases and J lost 6, with 17 bases in between. The CDR3 covers 17 residues. For the CDR3, the DNA is TGTGCCAGCAGCTTATTAGCCTGGGGGCGGGTTAATTCACCCCTCCACTTT. It encodes CASSLLAWGRVNSPLHF.

A few counts support this clone. The chain uses TRBV3-1 (or the pseudogene TRBV3-2) and TRBJ2-3; TRBD1 agrees at 7 bases. J lost 5 bases, V lost 2 bases, and 13 bases had no gene match. This CDR3 contains 17 residues. Germline V lookup: CDR1 LGHDT, CDR2 YNNKEL (reference sequence). CDR3: CASSQTVKQGQGDTQYF. The CDR3 region has the DNA TGTGCCAGCAGCCAAACCGTGAAACAGGGGCAAGGAGATACGCAGTATTTT.

The sample holds a few counts of this clone. The V and J genes are TRBV5-1 and TRBJ2-3, with D perhaps TRBD1 (5 bases). The CDR3 extends over 14 amino acids. V lost 4 bases and J lost 2, with 11 bases in between. CDR1 SGHRS and CDR2 YFSETQ come from the germline V gene. This CDR3 reads CASSRTKDTDTQYF. The DNA of the CDR3 is TGCGCCAGCAGCCGGACAAAGGACACAGATACGCAGTATTTT.

V and J are TRBV4-1 and TRBJ2-7, with D possibly being TRBD1 (6 bases). V was pared by 5 bases and J by 3 bases, with 11 bases between. CDR1 MGHRA and CDR2 YSYEKL come from the germline V gene. This CDR3 is 13 amino acids long. The CDR3, as DNA: TGCGCCAGCAGCTCCCAAGGGGGCTACGAGCAGTACTTC. Translating gives CASSSQGGYEQYF.

The rearrangement uses TRBV27 and TRBJ1-3; tentative D call: TRBD1 (6 bases). The V end lost 6 bases, the J end lost 0 bases, and 9 bases lay between the germline ends. The CDR3 consists of 14 residues. From germline, CDR1 is MNHEY and CDR2 SMNVEV (reference sequence). The CDR3 here is CASRQDSSGNTIYF. CDR3 sequence (DNA): TGTGCCAGCAGGCAGGACAGCTCTGGAAACACCATATATTTT.

V usage is TRBV6-1 and J usage is TRBJ2-7; weak D call: TRBD1 (6 bases). The germline gives CDR1 MNHNS, CDR2 SASEGT. The CDR3 has 14 residues. With 3 bases removed from V and 2 bases from J, the gap between germline ends came to 11 bases. CDR3 amino acids: CASSDHRETYEQYF. In nucleotides, the CDR3 is TGTGCCAGCAGTGACCACAGGGAAACCTACGAGCAGTACTTC.

The table lists this clone with a count of one. The J gene is TRBJ1-4, the V gene TRBV6-2 or TRBV6-3; TRBD1 is a possible D gene (5 bases). The V end was cut by 2 bases, the J end by 7 bases, with 14 bases between. Germline V gene data show CDR1 as MNHEY and CDR2 as SVGEGT. This CDR3 contains 15 residues. CDR3 nucleotides: TGTGCCAGCAGTTACCGTGGGGCAGTTGGTGAAAAACTGTTTTTT. It yields the protein CASSYRGAVGEKLFF.

This chain uses TRBV18 with TRBJ1-6; D gene uncertain. The CDR3 extends over 13 amino acids. Germline assignment: CDR1 KGHSH and CDR2 LQKENI. V gave up 2 bases and J gave up 5 bases, with 4 bases separating them. The CDR3 nucleotides are TGTGCCAGCTCACCAGTAAATAATTCACCCCTCCACTTT. Its protein product is CASSPVNNSPLHF.

The chain uses TRBV29-1 and TRBJ2-7; a weak D match, TRBD1 (6 bases). Between the trimmed V and J ends, which lost 4 bases and 6 bases, there was a span of 13 bases. The length of the CDR3 is 12 residues. CDR1 SQVTM and CDR2 ANQGSEA come from the germline V gene. This CDR3 reads CSVGGRGSEQYF. In DNA, the CDR3 is TGCAGCGTTGGTGGCAGGGGAAGCGAGCAGTACTTC.

The chain recombines TRBV4-2 with TRBJ1-1; D unclear. Trimming pared 4 bases from V and 8 bases from J, leaving 20 bases between. Germline assignment: CDR1 LGHNA and CDR2 YNFKEQ. The CDR3 spans 15 residues. The CDR3 is CASSPSFEPFLEAFF. The CDR3 DNA follows: TGTGCCAGCAGCCCATCATTCGAGCCTTTCCTCGAAGCTTTCTTT.